The text below deals with one T cell receptor (beta chain). Antigen unknown. TCRdb re-derived calls from the 5' RACE reads in MiXCR, one entry per CDR3 protein. The sample carries just over 200,000 distinct CDR3 sequences, around 9.1% recorded once. The CDR3 runs 17 residues. V lost 0 bases and J lost 4, with 17 bases in between. Germline V CDR1 and CDR2: MGHRA, YSYEKL. This record comes from a study of T-cell memory formation after mild COVID-19. Notes on the study in general: Among CD4+ contracting clones, most were CM and EM, and CD8+ ones EMRA.

The V and J genes are TRBV4-1 and TRBJ2-3; D is perhaps TRBD2 (5 bases). This receptor was identified in a man aged 18 to 35 who had mild COVID-19 (a few samples of this study predate the infection). Cell type and time point are not known. Sequencing used PBMCs or a T cell subset sorted from them (not recorded which). The CDR3, as DNA: TGCGCCAGCAGCCAAGATTACGGCCGCCGGGGTGCAGATACGCAGTATTTT. Its protein is CASSQDYGRRGADTQYF.